This TCR beta chain is drawn from a study of blood T cell repertoires in COVID-19. Generated by immunoSEQ multiplex PCR, the TCRdb table keeps only in-frame clones and is missing some. The data contain some 200,000 clones, roughly 84% of them singletons. Germline V gene sequence: CDR1 KGHSH, CDR2 LQKENI. The CDR3 covers 15 residues. Trimming left V 2 bases short and J 0 bases short, with 10 bases between. This TCR was recovered from a woman older than 75 with COVID-19, enrolled during active disease. Sequenced: peripheral blood. The chain links TRBV18 to TRBJ1-2; D might be TRBD1 (5 bases). CDR3 DNA sequence: TGTGCCAGCTCACCAACGACGGGGGCTAACTATGGCTACACCTTC. It translates to CASSPTTGANYGYTF.